This T cell receptor (beta chain) was recorded in a study of shared clonotypes between healthy human individuals. Whole-study findings and limits: Among a few donors, around 5% of naive CD4 clonotypes were found in common.

The germline gives CDR1 ENHRY, CDR2 SYGVKD. This CDR3 is 15 amino acids long. V lost 3 bases, J lost 0 bases, and 11 bases lay in between. As regards this clone: The antigen remains unidentified.

The method was immunoSEQ multiplex PCR; TCRdb's version includes in-frame clones alone and lacks a portion of them. Among some 2.1 million clones listed, 90% to 95% were seen once. Donors included only healthy HIV-negative adults lacking recent acute infections or vaccinations. The chain couples TRBV10-3 to TRBJ1-1, with D maybe TRBD1 (5 bases). The sequencing input was naive CD4+ T cells sorted from blood. Subset indicated: CD45RA+ positively selected. The source of this sequence is a man between 18 and 29 years old in good health. As DNA, the CDR3 is TGTGCCATCAGTGAAACTAGGGGAATGAACACTGAAGCTTTCTTT. Its protein is CAISETRGMNTEAFF.